The rows below give T cell receptor beta chains drawn from one sample of a study of molecular identifiers for immune sequencing clone quantification. MiXCR, applied by TCRdb to the PCR reads, yields one record per CDR3 protein. The sample has about half a million distinct CDR3 sequences, 20% to 25% seen once; the top ten hold around 0.84%. The specimen sequenced was naive CD8+ T cells from blood, with Jurkat cell RNA spiked in. The receptors come from a human donor in good health. Some libraries in this study had Jurkat cell RNA spiked in. Both conserved end residues are part of each CDR3. The order of the fields is D gene, V gene, clone size, J gene, CDR3 length, CDR3 protein, CDR3 DNA. A D gene is named only where the DNA matches it firmly. The size field is filled for only some rows; it gives once, few, many or a size class.

D gene: TRBD1; V gene: TRBV5-6; clone size: few; J gene: TRBJ2-4; CDR3 length: 16; CDR3 protein: CASSLGQGAFQNIQYF; CDR3 DNA: TGTGCCAGCAGCTTGGGACAGGGTGCATTTCAAAACATTCAGTACTTC
D gene: TRBD1; V gene: TRBV11-2; clone size: few; J gene: TRBJ2-7; CDR3 length: 14; CDR3 protein: CASIGQGAFHEQYF; CDR3 DNA: TGTGCCAGCATCGGACAGGGGGCCTTCCACGAGCAGTACTTC
D gene: .; V gene: TRBV18; clone size: .; J gene: TRBJ2-7; CDR3 length: 16; CDR3 protein: CASSPRNRVDPYEQYF; CDR3 DNA: TGTGCCAGCTCACCACGGAACCGGGTTGACCCCTACGAGCAGTACTTC
D gene: TRBD1; V gene: TRBV6-5; clone size: many; J gene: TRBJ1-5; CDR3 length: 14; CDR3 protein: CASSYGQGNQPQHF; CDR3 DNA: TGTGCCAGCAGTTACGGACAGGGGAATCAGCCCCAGCATTTT
D gene: .; V gene: TRBV6-2/TRBV6-3; clone size: many; J gene: TRBJ1-5; CDR3 length: 14; CDR3 protein: CASSYFGGDQPQHF; CDR3 DNA: TGTGCCAGCAGTTACTTTGGAGGGGATCAGCCCCAGCATTTT
D gene: .; V gene: TRBV21-1; clone size: .; J gene: TRBJ2-1; CDR3 length: 17; CDR3 protein: CASSQSFPGWPYNEQFF; CDR3 DNA: TGTGCCAGCAGCCAAAGCTTTCCGGGGTGGCCGTACAATGAGCAGTTCTTC
D gene: TRBD1; V gene: TRBV6-2/TRBV6-3; clone size: .; J gene: TRBJ1-1; CDR3 length: 16; CDR3 protein: CASSPGQGQGYAEAFF; CDR3 DNA: TGTGCCAGCAGCCCCGGACAGGGCCAAGGATACGCTGAAGCTTTCTTT
D gene: TRBD1; V gene: TRBV19; clone size: .; J gene: TRBJ2-1; CDR3 length: 15; CDR3 protein: CASSIATGAYNEQFF; CDR3 DNA: TGTGCCAGTAGTATAGCGACAGGGGCGTACAATGAGCAGTTCTTC
D gene: TRBD2; V gene: TRBV7-9; clone size: .; J gene: TRBJ2-7; CDR3 length: 16; CDR3 protein: CASRQPLAGGPHEQYF; CDR3 DNA: TGTGCCAGCAGACAGCCTTTGGCGGGGGGGCCCCACGAGCAGTACTTC
D gene: .; V gene: TRBV12-3/TRBV12-4; clone size: many; J gene: TRBJ2-3; CDR3 length: 14; CDR3 protein: CASSLAISTDTQYF; CDR3 DNA: TGTGCCAGCAGTTTAGCGATAAGCACAGATACGCAGTATTTT
D gene: .; V gene: TRBV4-3; clone size: few; J gene: TRBJ2-7; CDR3 length: 13; CDR3 protein: CASSRRLVSEQYF; CDR3 DNA: TGCGCCAGCAGCCGCCGACTAGTCTCCGAGCAGTACTTC
D gene: TRBD1; V gene: TRBV4-3; clone size: few; J gene: TRBJ2-1; CDR3 length: 16; CDR3 protein: CASSQSGQGVSNEQFF; CDR3 DNA: TGCGCCAGCAGCCAATCCGGGCAGGGGGTCTCGAATGAGCAGTTCTTC
D gene: .; V gene: TRBV6-1; clone size: many; J gene: TRBJ2-3; CDR3 length: 11; CDR3 protein: CASSEALTQYF; CDR3 DNA: TGTGCCAGCAGTGAAGCATTGACGCAGTATTTT
D gene: .; V gene: TRBV6-6; clone size: .; J gene: TRBJ2-7; CDR3 length: 15; CDR3 protein: CASSSRTGLTCEQYF; CDR3 DNA: TGTGCCAGCAGTTCCCGGACTGGACTGACCTGCGAGCAGTACTTC
D gene: TRBD2; V gene: TRBV29-1; clone size: many; J gene: TRBJ2-7; CDR3 length: 13; CDR3 protein: CSALAGGAYEQYF; CDR3 DNA: TGCAGCGCCCTAGCGGGAGGTGCCTACGAGCAGTACTTC
D gene: .; V gene: TRBV6-9; clone size: many; J gene: TRBJ1-5; CDR3 length: 17; CDR3 protein: CASSAHREEGRGQPQHF; CDR3 DNA: TGTGCCAGCAGTGCCCACAGGGAAGAGGGACGAGGACAGCCCCAGCATTTT
D gene: .; V gene: TRBV12-3/TRBV12-4; clone size: many; J gene: TRBJ2-7; CDR3 length: 14; CDR3 protein: CASNDGADGGEQYF; CDR3 DNA: TGTGCCAGCAATGACGGAGCAGACGGCGGGGAGCAGTACTTC
D gene: .; V gene: TRBV11-3; clone size: .; J gene: TRBJ2-7; CDR3 length: 13; CDR3 protein: CVSSLGGTYEQYF; CDR3 DNA: TGTGTCAGCAGCTTAGGGGGGACCTACGAGCAGTACTTC
D gene: .; V gene: TRBV29-1; clone size: many; J gene: TRBJ2-7; CDR3 length: 15; CDR3 protein: CSVVPGGESAYEQYF; CDR3 DNA: TGCAGCGTCGTGCCGGGCGGGGAATCAGCCTACGAGCAGTACTTC
D gene: TRBD2; V gene: TRBV2; clone size: .; J gene: TRBJ2-7; CDR3 length: 16; CDR3 protein: CASRKTSGAGEWEQYF; CDR3 DNA: TGTGCCAGCAGAAAAACTAGCGGGGCAGGAGAGTGGGAGCAGTACTTC
D gene: TRBD1; V gene: TRBV18; clone size: .; J gene: TRBJ2-6; CDR3 length: 19; CDR3 protein: CASSPGVGQGFSGANVLTF; CDR3 DNA: TGTGCCAGCTCACCAGGAGTGGGACAGGGGTTCTCTGGGGCCAACGTCCTGACTTTC
D gene: .; V gene: TRBV20-1; clone size: .; J gene: TRBJ2-4; CDR3 length: 16; CDR3 protein: CSASDVGGLAKNIQYF; CDR3 DNA: TGCAGTGCTAGTGATGTGGGGGGACTAGCCAAAAACATTCAGTACTTC
D gene: TRBD1; V gene: TRBV19; clone size: few; J gene: TRBJ1-2; CDR3 length: 15; CDR3 protein: CASSIGDRSAYGYTF; CDR3 DNA: TGTGCCAGTAGTATAGGGGACAGAAGTGCCTATGGCTACACCTTC
D gene: .; V gene: TRBV28; clone size: many; J gene: TRBJ1-1; CDR3 length: 15; CDR3 protein: CASSLYRGVDTEAFF; CDR3 DNA: TGTGCCAGCAGTTTATACCGGGGAGTAGACACTGAAGCTTTCTTT
D gene: TRBD1; V gene: TRBV14; clone size: .; J gene: TRBJ2-5; CDR3 length: 14; CDR3 protein: CASSRGQGAETQHF; CDR3 DNA: TGTGCCAGCAGCCGGGGACAGGGGGCTGAGACCCAGCACTTC
D gene: .; V gene: TRBV20-1; clone size: many; J gene: TRBJ2-3; CDR3 length: 15; CDR3 protein: CSARDPRESSDTQYF; CDR3 DNA: TGCAGTGCTAGAGATCCGAGGGAGTCATCAGATACGCAGTATTTT
D gene: TRBD1; V gene: TRBV5-6; clone size: .; J gene: TRBJ2-3; CDR3 length: 15; CDR3 protein: CASSLGTGVLDTQYF; CDR3 DNA: TGTGCCAGCAGCTTGGGGACAGGGGTGTTAGATACGCAGTATTTT
D gene: .; V gene: TRBV20-1; clone size: once; J gene: TRBJ2-7; CDR3 length: 15; CDR3 protein: CSARDLAEGPYEQYF; CDR3 DNA: TGCAGTGCTAGAGATCTCGCAGAGGGACCCTACGAGCAGTACTTC
D gene: .; V gene: TRBV30; clone size: many; J gene: TRBJ1-1; CDR3 length: 13; CDR3 protein: CAWSVRGDTEAFF; CDR3 DNA: TGTGCCTGGAGTGTACGTGGTGACACTGAAGCTTTCTTT
D gene: TRBD2; V gene: TRBV7-9; clone size: few; J gene: TRBJ2-5; CDR3 length: 16; CDR3 protein: CASSPTGGNRQETQYF; CDR3 DNA: TGTGCCAGCAGCCCCACGGGAGGGAATCGCCAAGAGACCCAGTACTTC
D gene: TRBD2; V gene: TRBV2; clone size: .; J gene: TRBJ2-3; CDR3 length: 15; CDR3 protein: CASTPSGSTTDTQYF; CDR3 DNA: TGTGCCAGCACCCCTAGCGGGAGTACGACAGATACGCAGTATTTT
D gene: .; V gene: TRBV2; clone size: many; J gene: TRBJ2-6; CDR3 length: 18; CDR3 protein: CASIGGLQVSSGANVLTF; CDR3 DNA: TGTGCCAGCATCGGAGGACTCCAGGTATCCTCTGGGGCCAACGTCCTGACTTTC
D gene: TRBD1; V gene: TRBV6-2/TRBV6-3; clone size: few; J gene: TRBJ1-6; CDR3 length: 17; CDR3 protein: CASSSRDRGFNNSPLHF; CDR3 DNA: TGTGCCAGCAGTTCGCGGGACAGGGGCTTCAATAATTCACCCCTCCACTTT
D gene: .; V gene: TRBV27; clone size: .; J gene: TRBJ2-1; CDR3 length: 18; CDR3 protein: CASSSMSRGSVPYNEQFF; CDR3 DNA: TGTGCCAGCAGTTCCATGTCCAGGGGCTCGGTGCCCTACAATGAGCAGTTCTTC
D gene: .; V gene: TRBV4-1; clone size: .; J gene: TRBJ1-3; CDR3 length: 15; CDR3 protein: CASSQDLNSGNTIYF; CDR3 DNA: TGCGCCAGCAGCCAAGATCTGAACTCTGGAAACACCATATATTTT
D gene: TRBD2; V gene: TRBV27; clone size: few; J gene: TRBJ2-7; CDR3 length: 15; CDR3 protein: CASSFEAGGLYEQYF; CDR3 DNA: TGTGCCAGCAGTTTTGAGGCGGGGGGGCTCTACGAGCAGTACTTC
D gene: TRBD1; V gene: TRBV13; clone size: .; J gene: TRBJ1-1; CDR3 length: 14; CDR3 protein: CASSLTGAGTEAFF; CDR3 DNA: TGTGCCAGCAGCTTAACAGGGGCCGGAACTGAAGCTTTCTTT
D gene: .; V gene: TRBV7-3; clone size: few; J gene: TRBJ2-1; CDR3 length: 15; CDR3 protein: CASSRGWGAYNEQFF; CDR3 DNA: TGTGCCAGCAGCCGTGGTTGGGGAGCCTACAATGAGCAGTTCTTC
D gene: .; V gene: TRBV6-5; clone size: few; J gene: TRBJ2-7; CDR3 length: 15; CDR3 protein: CASSYGGRAIDEQYF; CDR3 DNA: TGTGCCAGCAGTTACGGTGGCAGGGCGATCGACGAGCAGTACTTC
D gene: .; V gene: TRBV27; clone size: few; J gene: TRBJ2-2; CDR3 length: 14; CDR3 protein: CASSYQANTGELFF; CDR3 DNA: TGTGCCAGCAGTTATCAGGCGAACACCGGGGAGCTGTTTTTT
D gene: TRBD2; V gene: TRBV7-2; clone size: many; J gene: TRBJ2-1; CDR3 length: 16; CDR3 protein: CASNLMTSGIYNEQFF; CDR3 DNA: TGTGCCAGCAACCTGATGACTAGCGGGATCTACAATGAGCAGTTCTTC
D gene: TRBD1; V gene: TRBV20-1; clone size: .; J gene: TRBJ2-7; CDR3 length: 14; CDR3 protein: CSARVTGHSYEQYF; CDR3 DNA: TGCAGTGCTAGAGTGACAGGGCACTCCTACGAGCAGTACTTC
D gene: TRBD1; V gene: TRBV6-1; clone size: few; J gene: TRBJ2-7; CDR3 length: 17; CDR3 protein: CASSEGLTGVSSYEQYF; CDR3 DNA: TGTGCCAGCAGTGAGGGGTTAACAGGGGTTTCTTCCTACGAGCAGTACTTC
D gene: .; V gene: TRBV29-1; clone size: .; J gene: TRBJ1-6; CDR3 length: 13; CDR3 protein: CRVRTGSNSPLHF; CDR3 DNA: TGCCGCGTGAGAACAGGGTCCAATTCACCCCTCCACTTT